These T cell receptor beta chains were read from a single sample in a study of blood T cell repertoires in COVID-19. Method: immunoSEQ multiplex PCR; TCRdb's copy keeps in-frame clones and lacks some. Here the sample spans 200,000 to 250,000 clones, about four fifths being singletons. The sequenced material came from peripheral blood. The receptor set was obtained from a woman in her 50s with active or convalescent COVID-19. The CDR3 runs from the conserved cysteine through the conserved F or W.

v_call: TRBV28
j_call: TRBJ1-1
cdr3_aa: CASSLQGVLKAFF

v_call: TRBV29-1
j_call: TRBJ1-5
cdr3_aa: CSVEFGTGQPQHF

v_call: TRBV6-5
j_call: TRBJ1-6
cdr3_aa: CASRPEGQGSSPLHF

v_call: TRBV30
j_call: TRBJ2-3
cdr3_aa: CAWSTSGSNTQYF

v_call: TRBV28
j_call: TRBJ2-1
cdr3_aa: CASSFTGTDNEQFF

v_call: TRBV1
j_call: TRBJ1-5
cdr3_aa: CTSSDRKDRVNRNQPQHF

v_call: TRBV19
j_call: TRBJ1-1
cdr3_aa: CASTAVGGALNTEAFF

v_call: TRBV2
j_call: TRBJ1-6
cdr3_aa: CASRRGDIYNSPLHF

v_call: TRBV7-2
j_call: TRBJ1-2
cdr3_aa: CASSPQKQGPYGYTF

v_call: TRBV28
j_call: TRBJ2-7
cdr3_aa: CAGGERYEQYF

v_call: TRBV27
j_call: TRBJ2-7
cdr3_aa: CASSLRGRAAYSYEQYF

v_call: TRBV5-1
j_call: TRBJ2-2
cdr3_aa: CASGQGVSLVDTGELFF

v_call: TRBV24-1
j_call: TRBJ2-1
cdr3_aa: CATSEPTLTSSYNEQFF

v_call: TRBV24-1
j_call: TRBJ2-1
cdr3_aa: CATSDWSSGAYNEQFF

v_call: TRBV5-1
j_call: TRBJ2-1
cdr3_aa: CASSLSTGGPRNEQFF

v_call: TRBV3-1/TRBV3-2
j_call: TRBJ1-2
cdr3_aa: CASSHREDGYTF

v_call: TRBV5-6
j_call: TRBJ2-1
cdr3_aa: CASSPGGTLYNEQFF

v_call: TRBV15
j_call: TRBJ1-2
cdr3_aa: CATSSQHGLYGYTF

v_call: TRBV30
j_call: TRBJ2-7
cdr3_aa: CAWSGGLAYEQYF

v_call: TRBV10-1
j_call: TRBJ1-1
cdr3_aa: CASSDSGRGATEAFF

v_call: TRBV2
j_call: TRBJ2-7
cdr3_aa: CASGLAGTYEQYF

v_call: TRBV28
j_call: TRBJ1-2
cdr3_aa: CASAKTPTEYYGYTF

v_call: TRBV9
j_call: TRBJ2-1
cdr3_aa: CASSAGLAGFRNNNEQFF

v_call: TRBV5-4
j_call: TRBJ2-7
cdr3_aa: CASSLGEGGYYEQYF

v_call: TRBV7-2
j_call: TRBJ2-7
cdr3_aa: CASSPARGPFEQYF

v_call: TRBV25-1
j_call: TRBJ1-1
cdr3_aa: CASSRPSGAAFF

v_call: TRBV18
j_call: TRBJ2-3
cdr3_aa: CASCGTNLRDTQYF

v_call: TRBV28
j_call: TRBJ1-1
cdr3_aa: CASSWGGVTEAFF